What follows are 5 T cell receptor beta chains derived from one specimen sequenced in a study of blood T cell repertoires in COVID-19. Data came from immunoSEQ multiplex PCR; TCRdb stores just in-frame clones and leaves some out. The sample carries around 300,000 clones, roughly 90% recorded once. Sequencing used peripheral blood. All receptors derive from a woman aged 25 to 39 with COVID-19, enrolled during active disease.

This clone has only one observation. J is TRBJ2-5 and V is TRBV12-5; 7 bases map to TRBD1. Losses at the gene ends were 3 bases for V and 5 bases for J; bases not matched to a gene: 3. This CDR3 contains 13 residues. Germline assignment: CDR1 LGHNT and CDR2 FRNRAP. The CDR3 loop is CASGLPTGETQYF. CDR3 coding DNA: TGTGCTAGTGGTTTACCGACAGGGGAGACCCAGTACTTC.

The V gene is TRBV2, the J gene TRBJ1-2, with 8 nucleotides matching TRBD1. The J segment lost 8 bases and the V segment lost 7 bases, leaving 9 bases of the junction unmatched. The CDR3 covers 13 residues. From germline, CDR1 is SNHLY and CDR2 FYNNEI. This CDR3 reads CASILTGDRGYTF. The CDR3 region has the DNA TGTGCCAGCATTCTCACGGGGGACAGGGGCTACACCTTC. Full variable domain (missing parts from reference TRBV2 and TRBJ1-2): EPEVTQTPSHQVTQMGQEVILRCVPISNHLYFYWYRQILGQKVEFLVSFYNNEISEKSEIFDDQFSVERPDGSNFTLKIRSTKLEDSAMYFCASILTGDRGYTFGSGTRLTVV.

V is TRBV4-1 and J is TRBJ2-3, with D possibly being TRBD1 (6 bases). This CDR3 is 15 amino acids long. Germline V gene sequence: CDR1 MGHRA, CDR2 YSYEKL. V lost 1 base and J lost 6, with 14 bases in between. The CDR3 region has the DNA TGCGCCAGCAGCCAAGGTGGCAGGGGCCCCGATACGCAGTATTTT. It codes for CASSQGGRGPDTQYF.

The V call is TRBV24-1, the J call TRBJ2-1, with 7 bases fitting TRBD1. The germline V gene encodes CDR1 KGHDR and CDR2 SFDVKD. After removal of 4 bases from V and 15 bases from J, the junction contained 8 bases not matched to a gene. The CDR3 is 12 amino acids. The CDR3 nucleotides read TGTGCCACCAGTGAGTCCTCAGGGGGTCGGTTCTTC. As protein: CATSESSGGRFF.

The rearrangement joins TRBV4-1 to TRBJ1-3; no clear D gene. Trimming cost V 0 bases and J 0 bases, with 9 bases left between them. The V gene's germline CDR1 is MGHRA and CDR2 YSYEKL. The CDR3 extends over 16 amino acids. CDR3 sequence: CASSQDRLFSGNTIYF. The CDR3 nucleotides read TGCGCCAGCAGCCAAGACAGGTTGTTCTCTGGAAACACCATATATTTT.